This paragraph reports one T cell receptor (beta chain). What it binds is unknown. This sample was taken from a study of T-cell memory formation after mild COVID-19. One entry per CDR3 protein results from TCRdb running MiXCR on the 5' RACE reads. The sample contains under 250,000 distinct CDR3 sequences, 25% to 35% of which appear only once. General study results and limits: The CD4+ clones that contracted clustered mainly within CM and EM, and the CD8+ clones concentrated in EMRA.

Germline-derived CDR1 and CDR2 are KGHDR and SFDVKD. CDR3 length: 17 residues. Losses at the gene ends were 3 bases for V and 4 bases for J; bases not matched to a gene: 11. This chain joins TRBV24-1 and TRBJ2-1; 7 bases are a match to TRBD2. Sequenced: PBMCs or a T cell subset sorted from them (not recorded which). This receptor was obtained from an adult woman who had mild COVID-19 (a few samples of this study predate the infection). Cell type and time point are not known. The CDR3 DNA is TGTGCCACCAGTGATAGGGTCGCGGGAGCCTATTACAATGAGCAGTTCTTC. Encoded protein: CATSDRVAGAYYNEQFF.